The rows below give T cell receptor beta chains drawn from one sample of a study of OX40 agonist ivuxolimab in advanced cancers. Data came from immunoSEQ multiplex PCR; TCRdb stores just in-frame clones and leaves some out. The table lists about 44,000 clones, roughly 94% of them singletons. The sequences come from CD4+ or CD8+ T cells sorted from blood, collected in a trial of the OX40 agonist ivuxolimab. Receptors were obtained from an adult with an advanced solid tumor such as melanoma, head and neck, liver or kidney cancer. The CDR3 runs from the conserved cysteine through the conserved F or W. The order of the fields is V gene, J gene, D gene, clone size, CDR3 DNA, CDR3 protein. D genes are given only for firm matches. Expanded clones get a size class; other rows say once, few or many, or leave the size out.

v_gene: TRBV5-4
j_gene: TRBJ2-3
d_gene: .
abundance: .
CDR3nt: TGTGCCAGCAGCTTTTTTGGGGATCCAGATACGCAGTATTTT
CDR3aa: CASSFFGDPDTQYF

v_gene: TRBV27
j_gene: TRBJ1-2
d_gene: TRBD1
abundance: .
CDR3nt: TGTGCCAGCAGCGCGGACAGGGCTAACTATGGCTACACCTTC
CDR3aa: CASSADRANYGYTF

v_gene: TRBV30
j_gene: TRBJ1-5
d_gene: TRBD1
abundance: .
CDR3nt: TGTGCCTGGAGTCGAGGACAGGGAGATCAGCCCCAGCATTTT
CDR3aa: CAWSRGQGDQPQHF

v_gene: TRBV4-2
j_gene: TRBJ2-1
d_gene: .
abundance: .
CDR3nt: TGTGCCAGCAGCCAATTGGGGTTAGGCTCGAGCTCCTACAATGAGCAGTTCTTC
CDR3aa: CASSQLGLGSSSYNEQFF

v_gene: TRBV7-9
j_gene: TRBJ2-7
d_gene: TRBD1
abundance: once
CDR3nt: TGTGCCAGCAGCACCCAGGACAGGGGTGGCGAGCAGTACTTC
CDR3aa: CASSTQDRGGEQYF

v_gene: TRBV6-5
j_gene: TRBJ2-1
d_gene: TRBD2
abundance: .
CDR3nt: TGTGCCAGCAGAGCCGGGACTAGCGTCCGGAATGAGCAGTTCTTC
CDR3aa: CASRAGTSVRNEQFF

v_gene: TRBV5-1
j_gene: TRBJ2-7
d_gene: TRBD2
abundance: .
CDR3nt: TGCGCCAGCAGCTTAGGCGGGGGAGACTCCTACGAGCAGTACTTC
CDR3aa: CASSLGGGDSYEQYF

v_gene: TRBV5-1
j_gene: TRBJ2-1
d_gene: TRBD2
abundance: .
CDR3nt: TGCGCCAGCAGCTCAAGCGGGAACGCCTACAATGAGCAGTTCTTC
CDR3aa: CASSSSGNAYNEQFF

v_gene: TRBV4-2
j_gene: TRBJ2-1
d_gene: .
abundance: .
CDR3nt: TGTGCCAGCAGCCAAGAGTCTAGCGATGTCTACAATGAGCAGTTCTTC
CDR3aa: CASSQESSDVYNEQFF

v_gene: TRBV7-9
j_gene: TRBJ1-2
d_gene: TRBD1
abundance: .
CDR3nt: TGTGCCAGCAGCTTATCCGGACAGGGGAATGGCTACACCTTC
CDR3aa: CASSLSGQGNGYTF

v_gene: TRBV4-3
j_gene: TRBJ2-7
d_gene: .
abundance: .
CDR3nt: TGCGCCAGCAGCCAAGGCAAAGGGTCCTACGAGCAGTACTTC
CDR3aa: CASSQGKGSYEQYF

v_gene: TRBV25-1
j_gene: TRBJ2-1
d_gene: .
abundance: .
CDR3nt: TGTGCCAGCCACGATGCGAATGAGCAGTTCTTC
CDR3aa: CASHDANEQFF

v_gene: TRBV11-3
j_gene: TRBJ2-7
d_gene: .
abundance: .
CDR3nt: TGTGCCAGCAGCTTAGATCCGGTCACCTACGAGCAGTACTTC
CDR3aa: CASSLDPVTYEQYF

v_gene: TRBV27
j_gene: TRBJ1-1
d_gene: TRBD1
abundance: .
CDR3nt: TGTGCCAGCAGTCCAAGACAGGGGAACACTGAAGCTTTCTTT
CDR3aa: CASSPRQGNTEAFF

v_gene: TRBV9
j_gene: TRBJ2-5
d_gene: TRBD1
abundance: .
CDR3nt: TGTGCCAGCAGCGAGCGGACAGGGAAGGAGACCCAGTACTTC
CDR3aa: CASSERTGKETQYF

v_gene: TRBV9
j_gene: TRBJ2-7
d_gene: TRBD2
abundance: .
CDR3nt: TGTGCCAGCAGCGTATACCTAGCGGGAGCGGAGGGGGAGCAGTACTTC
CDR3aa: CASSVYLAGAEGEQYF

v_gene: TRBV5-4
j_gene: TRBJ1-2
d_gene: .
abundance: large
CDR3nt: TGTGCCAGCAGCTTGGAAGCTTACAGCCAATATGGCTACACCTTC
CDR3aa: CASSLEAYSQYGYTF

v_gene: TRBV10-3
j_gene: TRBJ2-1
d_gene: TRBD2
abundance: .
CDR3nt: TGTGCCATCAGTGAGAGACTAGCGGTTTCCTACAATGAGCAGTTCTTC
CDR3aa: CAISERLAVSYNEQFF

v_gene: TRBV7-2
j_gene: TRBJ2-7
d_gene: TRBD2
abundance: .
CDR3nt: TGTGCCAGCAGCTGGGGACTAGCGGGGTCCTACGAGCAGTACTTC
CDR3aa: CASSWGLAGSYEQYF

v_gene: TRBV5-5
j_gene: TRBJ1-2
d_gene: .
abundance: once
CDR3nt: TGTGCCAGCAGTGGGGTATACAGCAGGGATGGCTACACCTTC
CDR3aa: CASSGVYSRDGYTF

v_gene: TRBV29-1
j_gene: TRBJ2-1
d_gene: TRBD2
abundance: once
CDR3nt: TGCAGCGTCGAAAGCGGGAGGCCTTACAATGAGCAGTTCTTC
CDR3aa: CSVESGRPYNEQFF

v_gene: TRBV9
j_gene: TRBJ2-5
d_gene: TRBD2
abundance: .
CDR3nt: TGTGCCAGCAGCGGCGGACTAGCGGGAGTGTCAGAGACCCAGTACTTC
CDR3aa: CASSGGLAGVSETQYF

v_gene: TRBV6-5
j_gene: TRBJ1-4
d_gene: TRBD1
abundance: .
CDR3nt: TGTGCCAGCAGTGGACAGGGGATCGGTGAACTGTTTTTT
CDR3aa: CASSGQGIGELFF

v_gene: TRBV14
j_gene: TRBJ2-2
d_gene: .
abundance: .
CDR3nt: TGTGCCAGCAGCCACAGCGTCCCCCGGAACACCGGGGAGCTGTTTTTT
CDR3aa: CASSHSVPRNTGELFF

v_gene: TRBV7-9
j_gene: TRBJ2-1
d_gene: TRBD2
abundance: .
CDR3nt: TGTGCCAGCAGCGTCAGCGGGACCCACAATGAGCAGTTCTTC
CDR3aa: CASSVSGTHNEQFF

v_gene: TRBV28
j_gene: TRBJ2-7
d_gene: TRBD2
abundance: few
CDR3nt: TGTGCCAGCAGTTTAGAGGGACTAGCGGGGGGACTTTCCTACGAGCAGTACTTC
CDR3aa: CASSLEGLAGGLSYEQYF

v_gene: TRBV4-1
j_gene: TRBJ2-7
d_gene: .
abundance: .
CDR3nt: TGCGCCAGCAGCCAAGAATGGACTCGGCCCTACGAGCAGTACTTC
CDR3aa: CASSQEWTRPYEQYF

v_gene: TRBV30
j_gene: TRBJ2-7
d_gene: .
abundance: .
CDR3nt: TGTGCCTGGATCGACCCCGGGAGAGGGTCCTACGAGCAGTACTTC
CDR3aa: CAWIDPGRGSYEQYF

v_gene: TRBV19
j_gene: TRBJ2-7
d_gene: .
abundance: .
CDR3nt: TGTGCCAGTAGTATCGGACACTACGAGCAGTACTTC
CDR3aa: CASSIGHYEQYF

v_gene: TRBV30
j_gene: TRBJ2-7
d_gene: TRBD2
abundance: .
CDR3nt: TGTGCCTGGAGTCCTCGGGACTACTTCTCCTACGAGCAGTACTTC
CDR3aa: CAWSPRDYFSYEQYF

v_gene: TRBV9
j_gene: TRBJ2-7
d_gene: .
abundance: medium-sized
CDR3nt: TGTGCCAGCAGCGTAGCGCCTCGCGAGGATAACGAGCAGTACTTC
CDR3aa: CASSVAPREDNEQYF

v_gene: TRBV11-1
j_gene: TRBJ2-7
d_gene: .
abundance: once
CDR3nt: TGTGCCAGCAGCTTTGGCTCCTACGAGCAGTACTTC
CDR3aa: CASSFGSYEQYF

v_gene: TRBV12-5
j_gene: TRBJ1-2
d_gene: .
abundance: .
CDR3nt: TGTGCTAGTGGTTTGGACCCCCGGGACATCCTCGGCTATGGCTACACCTTC
CDR3aa: CASGLDPRDILGYGYTF

v_gene: TRBV7-9
j_gene: TRBJ1-1
d_gene: .
abundance: .
CDR3nt: TGTGCCAGCAGCACAAGGGACAAAGCTTTCTTT
CDR3aa: CASSTRDKAFF

v_gene: TRBV10-1
j_gene: TRBJ1-4
d_gene: .
abundance: .
CDR3nt: TGCGCCAGCAAGGGGAAAGAAAAACTGTTTTTT
CDR3aa: CASKGKEKLFF

v_gene: TRBV7-8
j_gene: TRBJ2-7
d_gene: .
abundance: once
CDR3nt: TGTGCCAGCAGCGCCAGGACAACCGAAACCTACGAGCAGTACTTC
CDR3aa: CASSARTTETYEQYF

v_gene: TRBV7-9
j_gene: TRBJ2-7
d_gene: TRBD1
abundance: .
CDR3nt: TGTGCCAGCAGCTCCGGGACAGGGGGTTACGAGCAGTACTTC
CDR3aa: CASSSGTGGYEQYF

v_gene: TRBV6-5
j_gene: TRBJ1-3
d_gene: .
abundance: .
CDR3nt: TGTGCCAGCAGTTACTCTAATTTGGACACCATATATTTT
CDR3aa: CASSYSNLDTIYF

v_gene: TRBV7-2
j_gene: TRBJ2-7
d_gene: .
abundance: .
CDR3nt: TGTGCCAGCAGCACTACCCTGGGGTCTTTCGAGCAGTACTTC
CDR3aa: CASSTTLGSFEQYF

v_gene: TRBV11-1
j_gene: TRBJ2-7
d_gene: TRBD1
abundance: .
CDR3nt: TGTGCCAGCAGCCTTGGGACAGGGGCCTACGAGCAGTACTTC
CDR3aa: CASSLGTGAYEQYF

v_gene: TRBV30
j_gene: TRBJ2-1
d_gene: .
abundance: .
CDR3nt: TGTGCCTGGAGTATAAGGACGTCGGGAAATGAGCAGTTCTTC
CDR3aa: CAWSIRTSGNEQFF

v_gene: TRBV30
j_gene: TRBJ1-1
d_gene: .
abundance: .
CDR3nt: TGTGCCTGGAACGGGGTACCCCTGAACACTGAAGCTTTCTTT
CDR3aa: CAWNGVPLNTEAFF

v_gene: TRBV15
j_gene: TRBJ2-3
d_gene: .
abundance: .
CDR3nt: TGTGCCACCAGCAGACCAGGGACTGCAGATACGCAGTATTTT
CDR3aa: CATSRPGTADTQYF

v_gene: TRBV19
j_gene: TRBJ1-5
d_gene: .
abundance: .
CDR3nt: TGTGCCAGTAGTATGGTATGGGAGCAGCCCCAGCATTTT
CDR3aa: CASSMVWEQPQHF

v_gene: TRBV9
j_gene: TRBJ1-4
d_gene: .
abundance: .
CDR3nt: TGTGCCAGCAGCGGGGGAGCAACTAATGAAAAACTGTTTTTT
CDR3aa: CASSGGATNEKLFF

v_gene: TRBV21-1
j_gene: TRBJ1-1
d_gene: .
abundance: .
CDR3nt: TGTGCCAGCCTGTTGGCCTCTGAAGCTTTCTTT
CDR3aa: CASLLASEAFF

v_gene: TRBV14
j_gene: TRBJ1-1
d_gene: TRBD1
abundance: once
CDR3nt: TGTGCCAGCAGCACAGGGGGGGCGAAGGTTAGTTCTGAAGCTTTCTTT
CDR3aa: CASSTGGAKVSSEAFF

v_gene: TRBV19
j_gene: TRBJ1-5
d_gene: TRBD1
abundance: .
CDR3nt: TGTGCCAGTAGTATTCGACAGGGTCGAATAGGGAATCAGCCCCAGCATTTT
CDR3aa: CASSIRQGRIGNQPQHF

v_gene: TRBV2
j_gene: TRBJ2-7
d_gene: .
abundance: .
CDR3nt: TGTGCCAGCAGTGGCAGGACGGAGATGGTCGGGGACTACGAGCAGTACTTC
CDR3aa: CASSGRTEMVGDYEQYF

v_gene: TRBV13
j_gene: TRBJ2-7
d_gene: TRBD1
abundance: .
CDR3nt: TGTGCCAGCAGCGAGAGGTTGGGGACAGGCGACCCCCAGCAGTACTTC
CDR3aa: CASSERLGTGDPQQYF

v_gene: TRBV4-1
j_gene: TRBJ2-7
d_gene: .
abundance: .
CDR3nt: TGCGCCAGCAGCCCGACGACATCCTACGAGCAGTACTTC
CDR3aa: CASSPTTSYEQYF

v_gene: TRBV6-1
j_gene: TRBJ2-5
d_gene: TRBD1
abundance: .
CDR3nt: TGTGCCAGCAGTACCTGGGGGACAGGGGTGACCCAGTACTTC
CDR3aa: CASSTWGTGVTQYF

v_gene: TRBV6-5
j_gene: TRBJ1-1
d_gene: .
abundance: .
CDR3nt: TGTGCCAGCAGTTACAACGTAAACACTGAAGCTTTCTTT
CDR3aa: CASSYNVNTEAFF